Reported below is one T cell receptor beta chain. Its specificity is unknown. This sample was taken from a study of CD8+ T cells in alopecia areata. Regarding the study as a whole: In blood and scalp, many expanded lesional clones persisted during tofacitinib. Across lesional scalp, and particularly alopecia totalis/universalis, clonality surpassed that of normal scalp.

RNA extraction and reverse transcription yielded cDNA as sequencing template. Generated by immunoSEQ multiplex PCR, the TCRdb table keeps only in-frame clones and is missing some. The sample holds about 120,000 clones; 53% are singletons and the top ten take 0.46%. CDR3 length equals 13 residues. Looked up from germline, CDR1 is SGHNT and CDR2 is YYREEE (reference sequence). Trimming cost V 7 bases and J 0 bases, with 8 bases left between them. The treatment was: oral pan-JAK inhibitor, 5-10 mg twice daily. This receptor was taken from a human donor with alopecia areata. This specimen was CD4+ T cells sorted from blood, taken at week 4, from a patient treated with tofacitinib. The gene calls are TRBV5-4 and TRBJ2-1, with D uncertain. CDR3 loop: CASAPPSYNEQFF. CDR3 nucleotide sequence: TGTGCCAGCGCTCCCCCCTCCTACAATGAGCAGTTCTTC.